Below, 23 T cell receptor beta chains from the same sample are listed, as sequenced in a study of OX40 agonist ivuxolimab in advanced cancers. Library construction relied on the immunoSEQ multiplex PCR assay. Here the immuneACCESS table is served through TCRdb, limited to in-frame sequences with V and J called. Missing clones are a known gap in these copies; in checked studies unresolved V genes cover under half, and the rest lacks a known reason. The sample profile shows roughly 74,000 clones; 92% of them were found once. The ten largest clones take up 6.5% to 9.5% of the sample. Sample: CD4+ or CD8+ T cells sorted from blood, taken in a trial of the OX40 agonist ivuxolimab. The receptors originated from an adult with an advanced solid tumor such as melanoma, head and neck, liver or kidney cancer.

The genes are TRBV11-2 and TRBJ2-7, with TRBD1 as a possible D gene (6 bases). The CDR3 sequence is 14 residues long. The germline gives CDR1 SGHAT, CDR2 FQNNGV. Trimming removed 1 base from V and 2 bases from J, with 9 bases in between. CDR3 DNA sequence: TGTGCCAGCAGCTTAGGGGGGCAGACCTACGAGCAGTACTTC. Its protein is CASSLGGQTYEQYF.

CDR3 sequence: CASSLDGRLTLSYEQYF. The CDR3 DNA reads TGTGCCAGCAGCTTAGATGGCCGATTGACACTGTCCTACGAGCAGTACTTC. The gene calls are TRBV7-2 and TRBJ2-7; no clear D gene. Germline V CDR1 and CDR2: SGHTA, FQGNSA. V dropped 1 base and J dropped 1 base, with 17 bases sitting between them. CDR3 length: 17 residues.

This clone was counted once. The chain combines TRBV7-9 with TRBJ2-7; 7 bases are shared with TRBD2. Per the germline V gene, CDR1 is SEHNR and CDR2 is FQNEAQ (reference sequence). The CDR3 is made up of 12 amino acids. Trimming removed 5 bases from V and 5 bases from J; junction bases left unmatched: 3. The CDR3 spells CASSPGGDEQYF. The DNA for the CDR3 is TGTGCCAGCAGCCCTGGGGGGGACGAGCAGTACTTC.

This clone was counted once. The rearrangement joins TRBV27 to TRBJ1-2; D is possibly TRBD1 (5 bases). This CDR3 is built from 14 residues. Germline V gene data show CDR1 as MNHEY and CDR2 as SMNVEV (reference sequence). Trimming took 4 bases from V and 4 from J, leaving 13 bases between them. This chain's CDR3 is CASSSQTDPYGYTF. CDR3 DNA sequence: TGTGCCAGCAGTTCACAGACAGATCCCTATGGCTACACCTTC.

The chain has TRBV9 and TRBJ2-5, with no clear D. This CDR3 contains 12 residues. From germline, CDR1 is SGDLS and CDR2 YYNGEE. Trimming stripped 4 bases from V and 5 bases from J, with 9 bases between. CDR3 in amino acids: CASSQGWETQYF. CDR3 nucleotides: TGTGCCAGCAGCCAAGGTTGGGAGACCCAGTACTTC.

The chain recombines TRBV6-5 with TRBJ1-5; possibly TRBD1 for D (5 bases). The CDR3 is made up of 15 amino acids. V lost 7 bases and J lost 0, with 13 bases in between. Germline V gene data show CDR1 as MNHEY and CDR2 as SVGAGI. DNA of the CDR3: TGTGCCAGCAAACTTGGACATGATAGCAATCAGCCCCAGCATTTT. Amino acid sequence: CASKLGHDSNQPQHF.

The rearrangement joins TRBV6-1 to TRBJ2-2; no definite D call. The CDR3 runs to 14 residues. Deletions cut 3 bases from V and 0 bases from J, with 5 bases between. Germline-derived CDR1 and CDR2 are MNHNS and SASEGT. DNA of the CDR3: TGTGCCAGCAGTGATTGGACGAACACCGGGGAGCTGTTTTTT. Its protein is CASSDWTNTGELFF.

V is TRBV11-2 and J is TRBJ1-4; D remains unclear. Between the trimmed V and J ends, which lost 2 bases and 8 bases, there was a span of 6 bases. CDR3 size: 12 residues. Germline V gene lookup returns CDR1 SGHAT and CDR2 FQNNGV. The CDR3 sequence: CASSLNREKLFF. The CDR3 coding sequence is TGTGCCAGCAGCTTAAACAGAGAAAAACTGTTTTTT.

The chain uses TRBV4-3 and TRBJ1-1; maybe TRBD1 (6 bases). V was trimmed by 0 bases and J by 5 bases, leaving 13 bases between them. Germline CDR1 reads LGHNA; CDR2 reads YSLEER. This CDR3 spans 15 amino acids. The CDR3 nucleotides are TGCGCCAGCAGCCAAGACAGGGGTGATGGAACTGAAGCTTTCTTT. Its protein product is CASSQDRGDGTEAFF.

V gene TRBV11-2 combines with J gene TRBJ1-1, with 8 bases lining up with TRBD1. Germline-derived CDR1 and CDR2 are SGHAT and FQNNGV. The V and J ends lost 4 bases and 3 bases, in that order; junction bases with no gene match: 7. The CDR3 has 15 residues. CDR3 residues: CASSSVGQAYTEAFF. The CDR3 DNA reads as TGTGCCAGCAGCTCCGTGGGACAGGCTTACACTGAAGCTTTCTTT.

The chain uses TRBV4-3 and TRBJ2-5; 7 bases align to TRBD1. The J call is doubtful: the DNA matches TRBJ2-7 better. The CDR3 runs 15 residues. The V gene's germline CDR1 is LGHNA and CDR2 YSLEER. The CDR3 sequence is CASSQDRGTPNEQYF. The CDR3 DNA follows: TGCGCCAGCAGCCAAGACAGGGGGACCCCTAACGAGCAGTACTTC.

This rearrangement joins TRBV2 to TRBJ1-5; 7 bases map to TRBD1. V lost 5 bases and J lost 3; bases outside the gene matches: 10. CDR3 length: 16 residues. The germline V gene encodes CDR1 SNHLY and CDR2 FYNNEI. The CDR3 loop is CASSPRSTGDNQPQHF. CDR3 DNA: TGTGCCAGCAGTCCCCGCTCAACAGGGGACAATCAGCCCCAGCATTTT.

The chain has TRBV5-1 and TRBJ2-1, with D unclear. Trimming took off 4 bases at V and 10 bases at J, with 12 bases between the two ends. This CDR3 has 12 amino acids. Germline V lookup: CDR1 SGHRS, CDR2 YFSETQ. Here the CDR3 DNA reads TGCGCCAGCAGCACCTCGCCGGCGGAGCAGTTCTTC. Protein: CASSTSPAEQFF.

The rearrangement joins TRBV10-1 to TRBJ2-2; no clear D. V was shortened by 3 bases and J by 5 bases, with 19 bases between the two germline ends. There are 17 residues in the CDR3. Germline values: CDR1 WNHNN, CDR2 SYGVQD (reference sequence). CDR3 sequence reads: CASSDLTPTLGTGELFF. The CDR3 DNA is TGCGCCAGCAGTGACCTGACACCTACCCTAGGGACCGGGGAGCTGTTTTTT.

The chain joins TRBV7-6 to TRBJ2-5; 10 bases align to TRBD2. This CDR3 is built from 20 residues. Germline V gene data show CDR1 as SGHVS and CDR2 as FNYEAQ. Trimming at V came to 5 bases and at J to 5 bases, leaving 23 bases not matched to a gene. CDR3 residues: CASSLGRWAPQAGGPETQYF. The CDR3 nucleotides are TGTGCCAGCAGCCTAGGACGTTGGGCCCCCCAAGCGGGGGGGCCGGAGACCCAGTACTTC. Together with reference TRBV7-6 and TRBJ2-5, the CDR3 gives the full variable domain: GAGVSQSPRYKVTKRGQDVALRCDPISGHVSLYWYRQALGQGPEFLTYFNYEAQQDKSGLPNDRFSAERPEGSISTLTIQRTEQRDSAMYRCASSLGRWAPQAGGPETQYFGPGTRLLVL.

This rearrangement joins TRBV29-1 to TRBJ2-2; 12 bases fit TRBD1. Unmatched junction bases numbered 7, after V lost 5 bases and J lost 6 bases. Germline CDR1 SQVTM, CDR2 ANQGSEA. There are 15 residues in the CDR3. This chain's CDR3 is CSVTGTGGKAGELFF. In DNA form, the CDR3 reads TGCAGCGTTACCGGGACAGGGGGCAAGGCCGGGGAGCTGTTTTTT.

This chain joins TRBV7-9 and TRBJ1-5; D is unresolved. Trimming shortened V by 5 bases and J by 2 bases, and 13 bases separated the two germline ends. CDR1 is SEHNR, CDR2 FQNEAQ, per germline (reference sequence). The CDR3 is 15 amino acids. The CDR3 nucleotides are TGTGCCAGCAGCGCCGCCCAAGGTCGCAATCAGCCCCAGCATTTT. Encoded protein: CASSAAQGRNQPQHF. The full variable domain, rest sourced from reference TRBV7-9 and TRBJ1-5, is DTGVSQNPRHKITKRGQNVTFRCDPISEHNRLYWYRQTLGQGPEFLTYFQNEAQLEKSRLLSDRFSAERPKGSFSTLEIQRTEQGDSAMYLCASSAAQGRNQPQHFGDGTRLSIL.

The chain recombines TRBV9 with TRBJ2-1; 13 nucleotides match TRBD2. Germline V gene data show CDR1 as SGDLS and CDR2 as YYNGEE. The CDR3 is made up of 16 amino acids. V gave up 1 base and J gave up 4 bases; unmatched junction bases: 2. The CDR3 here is CASSVRLAGGYNEQFF. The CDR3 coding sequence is TGTGCCAGCAGCGTACGACTAGCGGGGGGATACAATGAGCAGTTCTTC.

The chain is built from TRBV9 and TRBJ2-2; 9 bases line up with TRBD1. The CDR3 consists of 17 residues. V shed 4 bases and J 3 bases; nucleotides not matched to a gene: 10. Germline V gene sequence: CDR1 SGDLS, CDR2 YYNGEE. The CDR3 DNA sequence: TGTGCCAGCAGCCTCCCTCTCCGGGACAGGGACACCGGGGAGCTGTTTTTT. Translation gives CASSLPLRDRDTGELFF.

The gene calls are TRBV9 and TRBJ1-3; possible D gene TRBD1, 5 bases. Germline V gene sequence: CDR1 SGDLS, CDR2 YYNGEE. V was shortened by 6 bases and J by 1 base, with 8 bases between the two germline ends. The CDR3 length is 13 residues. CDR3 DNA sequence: TGTGCCAGCAAGTCAGGGTCTGGAAACACCATATATTTT. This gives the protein CASKSGSGNTIYF.

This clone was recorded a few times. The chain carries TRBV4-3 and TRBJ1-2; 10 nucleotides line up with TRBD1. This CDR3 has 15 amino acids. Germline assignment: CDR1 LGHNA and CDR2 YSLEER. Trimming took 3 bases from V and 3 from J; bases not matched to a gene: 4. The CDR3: CASSQGTGDYYGYTF. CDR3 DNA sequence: TGCGCCAGCAGCCAGGGGACAGGGGACTACTATGGCTACACCTTC.

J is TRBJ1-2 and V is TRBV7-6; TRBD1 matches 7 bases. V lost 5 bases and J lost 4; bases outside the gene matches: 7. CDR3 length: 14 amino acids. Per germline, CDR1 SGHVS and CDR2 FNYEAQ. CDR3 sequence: CASSKETGAYGYTF. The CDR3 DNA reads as TGTGCCAGCAGCAAAGAAACAGGGGCCTATGGCTACACCTTC.

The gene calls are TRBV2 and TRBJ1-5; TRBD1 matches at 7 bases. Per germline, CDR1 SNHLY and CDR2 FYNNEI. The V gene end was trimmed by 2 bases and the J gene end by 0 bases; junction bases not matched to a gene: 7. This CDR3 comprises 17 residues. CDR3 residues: CASSEFGTEYSNQPQHF. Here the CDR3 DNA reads TGTGCCAGCAGTGAATTCGGGACAGAGTATAGCAATCAGCCCCAGCATTTT.